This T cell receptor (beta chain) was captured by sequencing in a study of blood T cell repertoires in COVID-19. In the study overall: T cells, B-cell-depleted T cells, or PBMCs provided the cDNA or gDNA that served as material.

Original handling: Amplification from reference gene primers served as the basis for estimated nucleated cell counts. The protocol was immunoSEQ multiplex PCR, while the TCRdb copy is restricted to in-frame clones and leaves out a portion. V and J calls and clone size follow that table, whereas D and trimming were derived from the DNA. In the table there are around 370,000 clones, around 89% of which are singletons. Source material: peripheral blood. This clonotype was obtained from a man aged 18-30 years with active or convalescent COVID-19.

The CDR3: CASSATGGTDTQYF. The CDR3 DNA reads as TGTGCCAGCAGTGCCACAGGGGGGACAGATACGCAGTATTTT. The chain uses TRBV28 and TRBJ2-3; TRBD1 aligns across 8 bases. The CDR3 has 14 amino acids. Germline CDR1 and CDR2: MDHEN and SYDVKM. The V and J ends lost 5 bases and 3 bases, in that order; junction bases with no gene match: 4. Supplemented by reference TRBV28 and TRBJ2-3, the full variable domain reads DVKVTQSSRYLVKRTGEKVFLECVQDMDHENMFWYRQDPGLGLRLIYFSYDVKMKEKGDIPEGYSVSREKKERFSLILESASTNQTSMYLCASSATGGTDTQYFGPGTRLTVL.